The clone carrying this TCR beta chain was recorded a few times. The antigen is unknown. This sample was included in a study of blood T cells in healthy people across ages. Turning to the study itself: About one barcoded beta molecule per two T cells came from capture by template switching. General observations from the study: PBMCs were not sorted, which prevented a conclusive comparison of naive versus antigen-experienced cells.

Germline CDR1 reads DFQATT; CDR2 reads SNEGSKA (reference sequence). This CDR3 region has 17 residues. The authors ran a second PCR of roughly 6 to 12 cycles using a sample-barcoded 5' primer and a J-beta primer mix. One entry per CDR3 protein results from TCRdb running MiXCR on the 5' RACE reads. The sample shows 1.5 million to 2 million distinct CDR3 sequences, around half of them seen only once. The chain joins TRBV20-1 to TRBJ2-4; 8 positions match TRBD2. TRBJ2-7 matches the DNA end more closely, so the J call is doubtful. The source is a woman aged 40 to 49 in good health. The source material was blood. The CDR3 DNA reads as TGCAGTGCTAGAGAGGGCTCGGCGGGGGGTCTATGGGACGAGCAGTACTTC. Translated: CSAREGSAGGLWDEQYF.